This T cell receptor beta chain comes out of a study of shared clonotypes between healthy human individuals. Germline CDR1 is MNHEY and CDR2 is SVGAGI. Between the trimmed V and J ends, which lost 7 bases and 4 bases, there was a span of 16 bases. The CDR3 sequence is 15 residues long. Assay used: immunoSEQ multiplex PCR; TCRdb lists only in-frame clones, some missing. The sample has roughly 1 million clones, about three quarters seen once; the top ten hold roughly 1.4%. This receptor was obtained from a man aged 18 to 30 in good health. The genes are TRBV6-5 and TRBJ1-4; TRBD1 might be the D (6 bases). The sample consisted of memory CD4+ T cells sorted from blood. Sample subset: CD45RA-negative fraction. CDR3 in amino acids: CASNPTGQSNEKLFF. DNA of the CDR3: TGTGCCAGCAACCCCACCGGACAGAGTAATGAAAAACTGTTTTTT.